This T cell receptor (beta chain) was identified during a study of blood T cells in healthy people across ages. Study findings and constraints: Researchers judged that diversity estimates from one million T cells fell short of true values. It was the long-lived donors that had more naive CD4+ cells and higher diversity than aged donors. It was not possible, with unsorted PBMCs, to conclusively compare naive and antigen-experienced cells.

This clonotype was seen a handful of times. As yet, its antigen is unknown. In germline, CDR1 is KGHDR, CDR2 SFDVKD. The CDR3 consists of 14 residues. Trimming shortened V by 0 bases and J by 2 bases, and 4 bases separated the two germline ends. Sample-barcoded 5' priming and a J-beta primer mix drove a second PCR of 7 to 11 cycles. A single record per CDR3 protein comes from TCRdb applying MiXCR to the 5' RACE reads. The table records 1.5 million or so distinct CDR3 sequences, around 40% of them present only once. Roughly 9.8 milliliters of peripheral blood were drawn from each donor. The chain uses TRBV24-1 and TRBJ2-1; D remains unclear. The clonotype comes from a woman younger than 35 in good health. Sample: blood. The CDR3 sequence is CATSDLQPYNEQFF. CDR3 DNA sequence: TGTGCCACCAGTGATTTGCAACCCTACAATGAGCAGTTCTTC.